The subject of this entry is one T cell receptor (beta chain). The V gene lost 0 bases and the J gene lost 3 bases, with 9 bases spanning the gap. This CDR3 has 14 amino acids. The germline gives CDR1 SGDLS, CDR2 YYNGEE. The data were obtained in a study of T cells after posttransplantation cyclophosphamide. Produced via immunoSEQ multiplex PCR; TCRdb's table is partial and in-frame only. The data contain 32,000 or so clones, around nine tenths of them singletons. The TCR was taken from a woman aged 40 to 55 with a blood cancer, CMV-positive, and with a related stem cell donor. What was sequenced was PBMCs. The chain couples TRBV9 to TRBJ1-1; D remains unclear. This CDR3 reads CASSVGGWDTEAFF. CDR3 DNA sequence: TGTGCCAGCAGCGTAGGAGGTTGGGACACTGAAGCTTTCTTT.